These 27 T cell receptor beta chains were all obtained from the same sample, sequenced in a study of shared clonotypes between healthy human individuals. Naive CD8 cells were CD45RO-negative, positively selected for CCR7, excluding terminally differentiated effector memory CD45RA+ cells. Here immunoSEQ multiplex PCR was the method, and the copy in TCRdb shows in-frame clones only, minus some. Found here are about 2.1 million clones, approximately 92% of them singletons; the top ten hold about 1.7%. Sequencing was carried out using naive CD8+ T cells from PBMCs. The receptors were sampled from a man aged 18 to 30 in good health. Some clones in this sample may be carry-over from other donors' samples.

V gene TRBV7-9 combines with J gene TRBJ2-7, with no clear D. Germline V gives CDR1 SEHNR, CDR2 FQNEAQ (reference sequence). This CDR3 has 13 amino acids. V was cut by 9 bases and J by 5 bases, with 17 bases left in between. The DNA of the CDR3 is TGTGCCAGTTCCATGAGCCTTCGGGACGAGCAGTACTTC. This translates into CASSMSLRDEQYF.

This rearrangement joins TRBV6-1 to TRBJ2-7; 8 bases line up with TRBD2. In germline, CDR1 is MNHNS, CDR2 SASEGT. J gave up 3 bases and V 1 base, and 5 bases lay outside the gene matches. CDR3 length equals 15 residues. The CDR3 sequence is CASSEGLALDYEQYF. CDR3 nucleotide sequence: TGTGCCAGCAGTGAAGGACTAGCGCTCGACTACGAGCAGTACTTC.

Remarks on this clone: One junction end disagrees with the germline gene, perhaps due to a read error. The J gene is TRBJ2-7, the V gene TRBV2; TRBD1 might be the D (5 bases). Germline CDR1 and CDR2: SNHLY and FYNNEI. The CDR3 consists of 10 residues. CDR3: CASSEAQVKF. Written as DNA, the CDR3 is TGTGCCAGCAGTGAAGCACAGGTAAAATTC.

J is TRBJ2-5 and V is TRBV7-9; D may correspond to TRBD1 or TRBD2 (5 bases each). Trimming shortened V by 4 bases and J by 0 bases, and 12 bases separated the two germline ends. The CDR3 length is 15 residues. Germline CDR1 reads SEHNR; CDR2 reads FQNEAQ (reference sequence). CDR3 DNA: TGTGCCAGCAGCTCAAGGGGAGCCTACCAAGAGACCCAGTACTTC. Its protein product is CASSSRGAYQETQYF.

On this clone: In the same sample, other DNA sequences code for this CDR3. The chain joins TRBV6-5 to TRBJ2-1; TRBD1 is a possible D gene (6 bases). Germline CDR1 MNHEY, CDR2 SVGAGI. This CDR3 region has 16 residues. Trimming pared 0 bases from V and 2 bases from J, leaving 11 bases between. The CDR3 spells CASSYSAGETYNEQFF. CDR3 DNA sequence: TGTGCCAGCAGTTACTCGGCAGGGGAAACCTACAATGAGCAGTTCTTC.

This clone was seen more than once but under ten times. V and J are TRBV5-4 and TRBJ2-3; 7 nucleotides line up with TRBD2. V was pared by 4 bases and J by 3 bases, with 5 bases of the junction left unmatched. Germline assignment: CDR1 SGHNT and CDR2 YYREEE (reference sequence). The CDR3 totals 14 residues. Here the CDR3 reads CASSTRGITDTQYF. DNA for the CDR3: TGTGCCAGCAGCACGCGGGGGATAACAGATACGCAGTATTTT.

CDR3: CSVEGVTGVSNEQFF. CDR3 nucleotides: TGCAGCGTTGAGGGTGTGACAGGGGTTTCCAATGAGCAGTTCTTC. The V call is TRBV29-1, the J call TRBJ2-1; 8 nucleotides line up with TRBD1. CDR3 size: 15 residues. Germline V CDR1 and CDR2: SQVTM, ANQGSEA. Trimming cost V 3 bases and J 6 bases; bases outside gene matches: 10.

CDR3 sequence reads: CASSEDRVEEKLFF. The CDR3 nucleotides are TGTGCCAGCAGTGAGGACAGGGTGGAAGAAAAACTGTTTTTT. The chain joins TRBV25-1 to TRBJ1-4, with 8 bases lining up with TRBD1. V was pared by 3 bases and J by 8 bases, with 5 bases of the junction left unmatched. CDR3 length: 14 residues. CDR1 and CDR2 from the germline V gene are MGHDK and SYGVNS.

J is TRBJ1-1 and V is TRBV5-1, with a weak D call TRBD1 (5 bases). CDR1 is SGHRS and CDR2 is YFSETQ in the germline V gene. V was trimmed by 5 bases and J by 0 bases, leaving 17 bases between them. The CDR3 sequence is 16 residues long. The CDR3 DNA follows: TGCGCCAGCAGTCAACGTAGGGACCAAATGAACACTGAAGCTTTCTTT. Its protein is CASSQRRDQMNTEAFF.

The V gene is TRBV6-1, the J gene TRBJ2-1; maybe TRBD2 (6 bases). Germline V gene data show CDR1 as MNHNS and CDR2 as SASEGT. V was cut by 0 bases and J by 0 bases, with 6 bases left in between. This CDR3 region has 15 residues. The CDR3: CASSEAAGSYNEQFF. Here the CDR3 DNA reads TGTGCCAGCAGTGAAGCAGCGGGCTCCTACAATGAGCAGTTCTTC.

The CDR3 DNA is TGTGCCAGCAGCTTTTTTGGGACAGGGAACTACGAGCAGTACTTC. Translated, it gives CASSFFGTGNYEQYF. The chain recombines TRBV28 with TRBJ2-7; TRBD1 aligns across 9 bases. The CDR3 consists of 15 residues. Trimming removed 6 bases from V and 3 bases from J; junction bases left unmatched: 9. The germline gives CDR1 MDHEN, CDR2 SYDVKM.

This rearrangement joins TRBV7-3 to TRBJ2-7, with TRBD1 as a possible D gene (6 bases). The CDR3 is 14 amino acids. Trimming took 3 bases from V and 2 from J, leaving 11 bases between them. Germline V gene lookup returns CDR1 SGHTA and CDR2 FQGTGA. DNA for the CDR3: TGTGCCAGCAGCTTGGCAGGGGCGGCCTACGAGCAGTACTTC. The encoded protein is CASSLAGAAYEQYF.

The CDR3 protein is CASRDRDRTREKLFF. The CDR3 region has the DNA TGTGCCAGCAGAGACCGGGACAGAACCCGTGAAAAACTGTTTTTT. This chain links TRBV6-1 with TRBJ1-4; TRBD1 aligns across 7 bases. The CDR3 covers 15 residues. Trimming at V came to 6 bases and at J to 7 bases, leaving 11 bases not matched to a gene. Germline V lookup: CDR1 MNHNS, CDR2 SASEGT.

The gene calls are TRBV28 and TRBJ1-2; 9 bases are a match to TRBD1. Germline lookup yields CDR1 MDHEN and CDR2 SYDVKM. The CDR3 totals 13 residues. V dropped 6 bases and J dropped 5; count of bases not matched to a gene: 4. The CDR3 here is CASRGQGFYGYTF. CDR3 in DNA: TGTGCCAGCAGGGGACAGGGATTTTATGGCTACACCTTC.

This chain joins TRBV27 and TRBJ1-1; TRBD1 matches at 8 bases. The germline V gene has CDR1 MNHEY and CDR2 SMNVEV (reference sequence). This CDR3 has 12 amino acids. With V trimmed by 5 bases and J by 7 bases, 3 bases remained unmatched. CDR3 protein: CASSQTGGEAFF. The CDR3 DNA is TGTGCCAGCAGTCAAACAGGGGGTGAAGCTTTCTTT.

V is TRBV19 and J is TRBJ1-5; D unresolved. This CDR3 is 11 amino acids long. Trimming shortened V by 7 bases and J by 11 bases, and 12 bases separated the two germline ends. The germline gives CDR1 LNHDA, CDR2 SQIVND (reference sequence). The CDR3 DNA is TGTGCCAGTACTTTTGGCAGTGCCCAGCATTTT. Amino acids: CASTFGSAQHF.

This sequence joins TRBV10-3 and TRBJ2-7; 7 positions match TRBD1. Germline V gene sequence: CDR1 ENHRY, CDR2 SYGVKD. The CDR3 covers 14 residues. With V trimmed by 4 bases and J by 4 bases, 7 bases remained unmatched. DNA of the CDR3: TGTGCCATCAGTGCCGAGACAGGGCTATACGAGCAGTACTTC. It translates to CAISAETGLYEQYF.

The V gene is TRBV6-5, the J gene TRBJ2-1, with 13 bases that match TRBD2. This CDR3 has 15 amino acids. CDR1 and CDR2 from the germline V gene are MNHEY and SVGAGI. The trim removed 6 bases at V and 7 bases at J, leaving 6 bases unmatched. CDR3 in DNA: TGTGCCAGCAGAATAGGGACTAGCGGGATAAATGAGCAGTTCTTC. This translates into CASRIGTSGINEQFF.

The genes are TRBV5-6 and TRBJ1-4, with 7 bases that match TRBD1. The CDR3 has 15 amino acids. V gave up 3 bases and J gave up 7 bases; unmatched junction bases: 9. Germline CDR1 and CDR2: SGHDT and YYEEEE. The DNA of the CDR3 is TGTGCCAGCAGCTACGCGACAGGGATAGGTGAAAAACTGTTTTTT. This codes for CASSYATGIGEKLFF.

This clone was seen only once. V and J are TRBV5-4 and TRBJ2-7, with 7 positions matching TRBD2. The trim removed 0 bases at V and 2 bases at J, leaving 11 bases unmatched. The CDR3 spans 17 residues. The germline CDR1 and CDR2 sequences are SGHNT and YYREEE (reference sequence). This CDR3 is CASSLGRAGAKTYEQYF. CDR3 nucleotide sequence: TGTGCCAGCAGCTTGGGGCGGGCGGGAGCCAAAACCTACGAGCAGTACTTC.

The genes are TRBV27 and TRBJ1-1; D is undetermined. The CDR3 consists of 13 residues. CDR1 is MNHEY and CDR2 is SMNVEV in the germline V gene (reference sequence). V was cut by 2 bases and J by 4 bases, with 8 bases left in between. CDR3 in amino acids: CASSLTQSTEAFF. CDR3 DNA sequence: TGTGCCAGCAGTTTAACCCAGAGCACTGAAGCTTTCTTT.

This clone was found once. V and J are TRBV11-2 and TRBJ1-5; possibly TRBD1 for D (5 bases). The CDR3 is 16 residues long. Trimming pared 0 bases from V and 2 bases from J, leaving 11 bases between. Germline V gives CDR1 SGHAT, CDR2 FQNNGV. This CDR3 is CASSLELGGGNQPQHF. The CDR3 DNA reads as TGTGCCAGCAGCTTAGAGTTGGGGGGGGGCAATCAGCCCCAGCATTTT.

The chain is built from TRBV7-6 and TRBJ2-7; 7 nucleotides match TRBD1. V was pared by 9 bases and J by 2 bases, with 7 bases of the junction left unmatched. The germline V gene has CDR1 SGHVS and CDR2 FNYEAQ. The CDR3 consists of 13 residues. CDR3 amino acids: CASSTGNPYEQYF. The CDR3 DNA reads as TGTGCCAGTTCGACAGGGAACCCCTACGAGCAGTACTTC.

CDR3 loop: CASVGVYNEQFF. The CDR3 DNA is TGTGCTAGTGTAGGGGTATACAATGAGCAGTTCTTC. The chain has TRBV12-5 and TRBJ2-1, with D perhaps TRBD1 (5 bases). This CDR3 contains 12 residues. Trimming left V 7 bases short and J 4 bases short, with 8 bases between. Looked up from germline, CDR1 is LGHNT and CDR2 is FRNRAP.

V gene TRBV7-9 combines with J gene TRBJ2-1; 8 positions match TRBD1. With 5 bases clipped from V and 5 bases from J, the junction kept 8 bases outside the gene matches. CDR1 and CDR2 (germline): SEHNR, FQNEAQ (reference sequence). The CDR3 consists of 15 residues. CDR3 in amino acids: CASSTDRALNNEQFF. Written as DNA, the CDR3 is TGTGCCAGCAGCACGGACAGGGCCCTAAACAATGAGCAGTTCTTC.

The DNA for the CDR3 is TGTGCCAGCAAGACCCAGCCCCTTGAGGACACTGAAGCTTTCTTT. Amino acid sequence: CASKTQPLEDTEAFF. The V call is TRBV6-4, the J call TRBJ1-1; no firm D call. The CDR3 totals 15 residues. V gave up 7 bases and J gave up 3 bases, with 18 bases separating them. CDR1 MRHNA and CDR2 SNTAGT come from the germline V gene.

The chain recombines TRBV18 with TRBJ2-3; 8 nucleotides align to TRBD2. The CDR3 has 18 amino acids. Trimming took 4 bases from V and 4 from J; bases not matched to a gene: 16. Germline V gene sequence: CDR1 KGHSH, CDR2 LQKENI. This CDR3 reads CASSRLTLGREEADTQYF. CDR3 sequence (DNA): TGTGCCAGCTCACGACTTACGTTGGGGCGGGAGGAGGCAGATACGCAGTATTTT.